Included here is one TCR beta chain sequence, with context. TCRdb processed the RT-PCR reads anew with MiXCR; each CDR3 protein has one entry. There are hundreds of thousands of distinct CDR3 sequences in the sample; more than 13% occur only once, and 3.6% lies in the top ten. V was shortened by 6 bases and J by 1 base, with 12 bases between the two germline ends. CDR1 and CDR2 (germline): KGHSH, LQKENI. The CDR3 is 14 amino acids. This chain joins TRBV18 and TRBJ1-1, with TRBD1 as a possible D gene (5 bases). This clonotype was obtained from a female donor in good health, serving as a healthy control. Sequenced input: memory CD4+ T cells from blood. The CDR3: CASSRGNQNTEAFF. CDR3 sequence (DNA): TGTGCCAGCTCCCGGGGGAACCAGAACACTGAAGCTTTCTTT.